These 25 T cell receptor beta chains share one sample of origin, sequenced in a study of T-cell reconstitution after alpha-beta-depleted transplantation in children. A TCRbeta library incorporating unique molecular identifiers was prepared. TCRdb passed the PCR reads through MiXCR, listing each CDR3 protein once. The table records around 210,000 distinct CDR3 sequences, around 7% of them present only once. The material was PBMCs, obtained before TCRalphabeta/CD19-depleted stem cell transplant. The origin of the receptors is a boy between 2 and 10 years old with acute lymphoblastic leukemia, due to receive a stem cell transplant.

This clonotype was picked up many times. This chain joins TRBV24-1 and TRBJ2-3; D gene unclear. The CDR3 length is 12 residues. Germline assignment: CDR1 KGHDR and CDR2 SFDVKD. The V end was cut by 4 bases, the J end by 7 bases, with 8 bases between. CDR3 protein: CATSESGHTQYF. Written as DNA, the CDR3 is TGTGCCACCAGTGAATCCGGGCATACGCAGTATTTT.

This chain uses TRBV18 with TRBJ2-7; TRBD2 is a possible D gene (6 bases). Trimming took off 0 bases at V and 6 bases at J, with 18 bases between the two ends. The V gene's germline CDR1 is KGHSH and CDR2 LQKENI. CDR3 length: 16 amino acids. The DNA of the CDR3 is TGTGCCAGCTCACCACCGATCCGGGGGACTTGGAGCGAGCAGTACTTC. It yields the protein CASSPPIRGTWSEQYF.

This clonotype was counted ten times or more. This chain connects TRBV28 to TRBJ1-5; D ambiguous. The CDR3 is 16 residues long. Germline CDR1 reads MDHEN; CDR2 reads SYDVKM. V dropped 3 bases and J dropped 3 bases, with 15 bases sitting between them. The DNA for the CDR3 is TGTGCCAGCAGTTTCTCCGGGCCGTTTTCCAATCAGCCCCAGCATTTT. This sequence encodes CASSFSGPFSNQPQHF.

Ten or more counts support this clonotype. This sequence joins TRBV6-5 and TRBJ2-2, with D unresolved. CDR1 is MNHEY and CDR2 is SVGAGI in the germline V gene. The CDR3 runs to 12 residues. The V gene lost 7 bases and the J gene lost 4 bases, with 7 bases spanning the gap. The CDR3 here is CASIPVTGELFF. The CDR3, as DNA: TGTGCCAGCATTCCCGTCACCGGGGAGCTGTTTTTT.

V and J are TRBV20-1 and TRBJ2-6; no clear D gene. Germline V gene lookup returns CDR1 DFQATT and CDR2 SNEGSKA (reference sequence). The V end was cut by 0 bases, the J end by 0 bases, with 6 bases between. The CDR3 sequence is 15 residues long. The CDR3 protein is CSARDRTSGANVLTF. CDR3 in DNA: TGCAGTGCTAGAGATAGGACCTCTGGGGCCAACGTCCTGACTTTC.

The chain carries TRBV4-3 and TRBJ2-1; TRBD1 aligns across 8 bases. The J segment lost 12 bases and the V segment lost 4 bases, leaving 20 bases of the junction unmatched. Per germline, CDR1 LGHNA and CDR2 YSLEER. The CDR3 extends over 17 amino acids. The CDR3 DNA is TGCGCCAGCAGCCTTAGCTCGGGGGCGGGGTTTACAGGGGGGCAGTTCTTC. As protein: CASSLSSGAGFTGGQFF.

This clonotype appeared a few times. The rearrangement joins TRBV27 to TRBJ1-5; D is ambiguous. Germline CDR1 reads MNHEY; CDR2 reads SMNVEV (reference sequence). The CDR3 runs 14 residues. The germline V and J ends were trimmed by 6 bases and 9 bases, with 18 bases remaining between them. CDR3 residues: CASSLNRGGSPQHF. Here the CDR3 DNA reads TGTGCCAGCAGCCTCAACCGGGGAGGATCGCCCCAGCATTTT.

Many counts were recorded for this clonotype. The gene calls are TRBV7-9 and TRBJ2-3, with 10 bases identical to TRBD2. Germline CDR1 SEHNR, CDR2 FQNEAQ (reference sequence). The V and J ends lost 5 bases and 2 bases, in that order; junction bases with no gene match: 7. The CDR3 length is 16 residues. CDR3: CASSPFSGGNTDTQYF. The CDR3 DNA sequence: TGTGCCAGCAGCCCATTTAGCGGGGGGAACACAGATACGCAGTATTTT.

The chain combines TRBV7-2 with TRBJ2-7; no firm D call. Trimming removed 4 bases from V and 3 bases from J, with 7 bases in between. This CDR3 spans 12 amino acids. Germline V gene data show CDR1 as SGHTA and CDR2 as FQGNSA. The CDR3 sequence is CASSSSRYEQYF. Here the CDR3 DNA reads TGTGCCAGCAGCTCCAGCCGCTACGAGCAGTACTTC.

There are a few counts of this clonotype. The V and J genes are TRBV5-1 and TRBJ2-5, with 7 bases matching TRBD1. Germline CDR1 SGHRS, CDR2 YFSETQ. The J segment lost 3 bases and the V segment lost 1 base, leaving 0 bases of the junction unmatched. The CDR3 consists of 13 residues. CDR3 loop: CASSLQGEETQYF. In DNA form, the CDR3 reads TGCGCCAGCAGCTTGCAGGGGGAAGAGACCCAGTACTTC.

This clonotype occurred many times. The chain couples TRBV11-2 to TRBJ2-3, with 9 bases lining up with TRBD1. This CDR3 has 14 amino acids. Trimming cost V 1 base and J 4 bases; bases outside gene matches: 0. Germline V gene data show CDR1 as SGHAT and CDR2 as FQNNGV. The CDR3 region is CASSLGTGADTQYF. The CDR3 DNA is TGTGCCAGCAGCTTAGGGACAGGGGCAGATACGCAGTATTTT.

This clonotype occurred many times. V usage is TRBV27 and J usage is TRBJ2-7; the match to TRBD2 covers 11 bases. V trimming: 8 bases; J trimming: 12 bases; junction bases outside the gene matches: 9. This CDR3 is 12 amino acids long. Germline-derived CDR1 and CDR2 are MNHEY and SMNVEV (reference sequence). The CDR3 here is CASGTSGLFLYF. Written as DNA, the CDR3 is TGTGCCAGCGGGACTAGCGGATTATTTCTGTACTTC.

Ten or more counts support this clonotype. The chain joins TRBV5-5 to TRBJ2-7, with D perhaps being TRBD1 or TRBD2 (6 bases each). Germline CDR1 and CDR2: SGHKS and YYEKEE (reference sequence). With 2 bases removed from V and 5 bases from J, the gap between germline ends came to 11 bases. The CDR3 length is 13 residues. The CDR3 DNA follows: TGTGCCAGCAGCTTTCGTAGGGGGGACGAGCAGTACTTC. It specifies CASSFRRGDEQYF.

This clonotype was detected many times. V usage is TRBV28 and J usage is TRBJ2-3; 10 nucleotides align to TRBD1. With 3 bases clipped from V and 3 bases from J, the junction kept 6 bases outside the gene matches. Germline V gene lookup returns CDR1 MDHEN and CDR2 SYDVKM. CDR3 length: 16 amino acids. This chain's CDR3 is CASSFIGTGVTDTQYF. The CDR3 nucleotides read TGTGCCAGCAGTTTCATCGGGACAGGGGTGACAGATACGCAGTATTTT.

This clonotype came up many times. CDR3 sequence: CASSLGLAGDEQYF. As DNA, the CDR3 is TGTGCCAGCTCACTGGGACTAGCGGGAGACGAGCAGTACTTC. This rearrangement joins TRBV18 to TRBJ2-7; TRBD2 matches 14 bases. V lost 4 bases and J lost 5; bases outside the gene matches: 1. Germline assignment: CDR1 KGHSH and CDR2 LQKENI. The CDR3 runs to 14 residues.

This clonotype was counted many times. The chain uses TRBV24-1 and TRBJ2-1; no reliable D call. The germline V gene encodes CDR1 KGHDR and CDR2 SFDVKD. The CDR3 loop spans 16 amino acids. Trimming shortened V by 7 bases and J by 7 bases, and 22 bases separated the two germline ends. The CDR3 nucleotides read TGTGCCACCAGCCTGACGGGTAACCCGGGTAAGAATGAGCAGTTCTTC. Translation: CATSLTGNPGKNEQFF.

This clonotype was observed many times. The chain is built from TRBV5-4 and TRBJ2-1, with D hard to call. V was cut by 3 bases and J by 7 bases, with 11 bases left in between. The CDR3 spans 13 residues. Germline V CDR1 and CDR2: SGHNT, YYREEE (reference sequence). DNA for the CDR3: TGTGCCAGCAGCTCTGCCGGCCTGAATGAGCAGTTCTTC. Translated: CASSSAGLNEQFF.

This clonotype showed up just a few times. V and J are TRBV5-4 and TRBJ2-3; TRBD2 matches 11 bases. The CDR3 loop spans 14 amino acids. V lost 5 bases and J lost 5; bases outside the gene matches: 4. The germline V gene has CDR1 SGHNT and CDR2 YYREEE (reference sequence). The CDR3 is CASSYTSGRDTQYF. The CDR3 region has the DNA TGTGCCAGCAGTTATACTAGCGGGAGAGATACGCAGTATTTT.

The rearrangement joins TRBV28 to TRBJ2-7, with a tentative D call TRBD2 (5 bases). The V gene's germline CDR1 is MDHEN and CDR2 SYDVKM. V shed 5 bases and J shed 3 bases, with 17 bases lying between them. The CDR3 is 15 residues long. The CDR3: CASSPSGSPRYEQYF. CDR3 bases: TGTGCCAGCAGTCCTTCGGGATCACCCCGCTACGAGCAGTACTTC.

This clonotype has a count of ten or more. The chain employs TRBV28 and TRBJ2-2; no clear D gene. In germline, CDR1 is MDHEN, CDR2 SYDVKM. The CDR3 is made up of 16 amino acids. Deletions cut 5 bases from V and 0 bases from J, with 13 bases between. The CDR3 DNA follows: TGTGCCAGCAGTCCCACAGCCTTCGCGAACACCGGGGAGCTGTTTTTT. This codes for CASSPTAFANTGELFF.

This clonotype appeared a few times. V and J are TRBV7-9 and TRBJ2-7, with no clear D. CDR1 is SEHNR and CDR2 is FQNEAQ in the germline V gene (reference sequence). This CDR3 region has 14 residues. V was shortened by 2 bases and J by 2 bases, with 10 bases between the two germline ends. The CDR3 loop is CASSLNYPPYEQYF. CDR3 sequence (DNA): TGTGCCAGCAGCTTAAATTACCCTCCCTACGAGCAGTACTTC.

In its sample, this clonotype was seen a few times. This chain connects TRBV20-1 to TRBJ2-5, with TRBD2 matching over 10 bases. With V trimmed by 6 bases and J by 5 bases, 9 bases remained unmatched. Looked up from germline, CDR1 is DFQATT and CDR2 is SNEGSKA (reference sequence). The CDR3 is made up of 14 amino acids. CDR3 amino acids: CSAREREGWETQYF. DNA of the CDR3: TGCAGTGCCAGGGAGCGGGAGGGCTGGGAGACCCAGTACTTC.

This clonotype occurred many times. The V and J genes are TRBV20-1 and TRBJ2-3; no definite D call. Germline assignment: CDR1 DFQATT and CDR2 SNEGSKA (reference sequence). The CDR3 loop spans 13 amino acids. V was clipped by 6 bases and J by 3 bases, with 13 bases between them. In nucleotides, the CDR3 is TGCAGTGCGGGAACCAGAAGTACAGATACGCAGTATTTT. It is translated as CSAGTRSTDTQYF.

The sample holds many counts of this clonotype. The chain carries TRBV11-3 and TRBJ1-6; 11 bases are a match to TRBD1. V lost 1 base, J lost 1 base, and 3 bases stayed unmatched. CDR3 size: 18 residues. CDR1 is SGHNT, CDR2 YENEEA, per germline. This CDR3 is CASSLVGQGASYNSPLHF. The CDR3 nucleotides are TGTGCCAGCAGCTTAGTCGGACAGGGGGCTTCCTATAATTCACCCCTCCACTTT. Based on the CDR3 plus reference TRBV11-3 and TRBJ1-6, the full variable domain is EAGVVQSPRYKIIEKKQPVAFWCNPISGHNTLYWYLQNLGQGPELLIRYENEEAVDDSQLPKDRFSAERLKGVDSTLKIQPAELGDSAVYLCASSLVGQGASYNSPLHFGNGTRLTVT.

The V gene is TRBV12-3 or TRBV12-4, the J gene TRBJ1-2; TRBD1 agrees at 11 bases. The CDR3 has 18 residues. Losses at the gene ends were 3 bases for V and 4 bases for J; bases not matched to a gene: 13. CDR3 sequence reads: CASSLRFISGQGGYGYTF. As DNA, the CDR3 is TGTGCCAGCAGTTTGCGTTTCATTTCGGGACAGGGGGGCTATGGCTACACCTTC.